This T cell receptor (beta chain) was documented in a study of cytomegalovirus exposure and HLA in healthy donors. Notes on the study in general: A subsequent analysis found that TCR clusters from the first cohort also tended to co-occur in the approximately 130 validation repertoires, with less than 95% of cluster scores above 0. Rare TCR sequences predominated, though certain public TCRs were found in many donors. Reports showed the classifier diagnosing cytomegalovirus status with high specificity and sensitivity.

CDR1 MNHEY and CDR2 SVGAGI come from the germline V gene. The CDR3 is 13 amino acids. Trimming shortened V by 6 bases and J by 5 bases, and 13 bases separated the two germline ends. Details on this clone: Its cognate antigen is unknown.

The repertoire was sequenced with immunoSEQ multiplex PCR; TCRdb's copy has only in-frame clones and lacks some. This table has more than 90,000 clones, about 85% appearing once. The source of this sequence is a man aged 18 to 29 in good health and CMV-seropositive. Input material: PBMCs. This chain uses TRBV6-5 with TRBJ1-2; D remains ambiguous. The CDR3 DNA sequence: TGTGCCAGCAGCCTAGGACTTACTTATGGCTACACCTTC. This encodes CASSLGLTYGYTF.